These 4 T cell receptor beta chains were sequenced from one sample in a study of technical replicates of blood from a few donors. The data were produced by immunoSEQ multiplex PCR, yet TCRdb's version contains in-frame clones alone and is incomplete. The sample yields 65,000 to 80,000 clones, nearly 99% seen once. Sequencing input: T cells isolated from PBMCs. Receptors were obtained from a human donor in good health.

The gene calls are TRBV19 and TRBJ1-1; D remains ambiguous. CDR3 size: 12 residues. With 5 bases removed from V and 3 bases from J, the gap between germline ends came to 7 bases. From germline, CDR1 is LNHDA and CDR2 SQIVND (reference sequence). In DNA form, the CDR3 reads TGTGCCAGTAGTGTGGGCCACACTGAAGCTTTCTTT. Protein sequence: CASSVGHTEAFF.

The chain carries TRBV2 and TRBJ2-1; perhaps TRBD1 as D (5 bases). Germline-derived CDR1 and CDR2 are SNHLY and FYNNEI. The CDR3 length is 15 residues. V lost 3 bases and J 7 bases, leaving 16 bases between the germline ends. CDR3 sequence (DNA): TGTGCCAGCAGTGAGGACACCTCTAGGACAAATGAGCAGTTCTTC. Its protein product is CASSEDTSRTNEQFF.

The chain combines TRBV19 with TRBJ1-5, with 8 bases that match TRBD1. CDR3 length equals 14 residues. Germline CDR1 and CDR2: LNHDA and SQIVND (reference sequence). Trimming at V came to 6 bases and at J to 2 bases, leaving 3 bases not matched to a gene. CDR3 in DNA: TGTGCCAGTAGCCCGGGACAGGGCAATCAGCCCCAGCATTTT. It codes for CASSPGQGNQPQHF.

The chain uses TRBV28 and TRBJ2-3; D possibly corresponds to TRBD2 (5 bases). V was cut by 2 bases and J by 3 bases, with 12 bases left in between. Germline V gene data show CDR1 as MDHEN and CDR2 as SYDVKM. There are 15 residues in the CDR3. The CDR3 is CASSLGRMGTDTQYF. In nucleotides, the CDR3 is TGTGCCAGCAGTTTAGGGAGAATGGGTACAGATACGCAGTATTTT.